A selection of T cell receptor beta chains follows, all from one sample in a study of shared clonotypes between healthy human individuals. Using immunoSEQ multiplex PCR, the repertoire was profiled, and TCRdb retains in-frame clones only, with some absent. This table has approximately 2.5 million clones, 90% to 95% appearing once. Sequenced: naive CD4+ T cells sorted from blood. These receptors originate from a man aged 18 to 35 in good health. Both conserved end residues are part of each CDR3. Fields, in order: D gene, clone size, V gene, J gene, CDR3 protein, CDR3 DNA. The D gene is left open where the match is weak. Size tells how often a clone was seen (once, few, many) or the class of an expanded clone, and some rows leave it out.

-	-	TRBV30	TRBJ1-1	CAWSDGAGTEAFF	TGTGCCTGGAGTGACGGGGCAGGCACTGAAGCTTTCTTT
-	-	TRBV4-1	TRBJ1-4	CASSHTPPGGSVLGTNEKLFF	TGCGCCAGCAGCCATACACCCCCGGGGGGCTCGGTCTTAGGAACTAATGAAAAACTGTTTTTT
TRBD1	-	TRBV6-1	TRBJ1-4	CASSEAPGTGEKLFF	TGTGCCAGCAGTGAAGCGCCCGGGACAGGTGAAAAACTGTTTTTT
-	few	TRBV30	TRBJ1-1	CAWGEGGTEAFF	TGTGCCTGGGGCGAAGGGGGCACTGAAGCTTTCTTT
-	-	TRBV5-1	TRBJ2-2	CASSLDPGVNTGELFF	TGCGCCAGCAGCTTGGACCCGGGAGTTAACACCGGGGAGCTGTTTTTT
-	-	TRBV10-2	TRBJ2-3	CASSENGGTQYF	TGCGCCAGCAGTGAGAATGGGGGTACGCAGTATTTT
-	-	TRBV27	TRBJ2-7	CASSSGLGVYEQYF	TGTGCCAGCAGTTCTGGACTGGGAGTCTACGAGCAGTACTTC
TRBD1	-	TRBV7-8	TRBJ2-1	CASSLIRVPGQGGNEQFF	TGTGCCAGCAGCTTAATTAGAGTCCCGGGACAGGGAGGGAATGAGCAGTTCTTC
-	-	TRBV9	TRBJ2-2	CASSPRASNTGELFF	TGTGCCAGCAGCCCCCGGGCCTCTAACACCGGGGAGCTGTTTTTT
-	-	TRBV18	TRBJ2-3	CASSPELTDTQYF	TGTGCCAGCTCACCCGAACTCACAGATACGCAGTATTTT
-	-	TRBV6-5	TRBJ1-5	CASSRGGHQPQHF	TGTGCCAGCAGCAGGGGTGGGCATCAGCCCCAGCATTTT
-	-	TRBV9	TRBJ2-4	CASSSPGRYIQYF	TGTGCCAGCAGCTCCCCGGGGCGGTACATTCAGTACTTC
TRBD2	-	TRBV28	TRBJ2-7	CASSPQDAGGYEQYF	TGTGCCAGCAGTCCCCAGGACGCGGGGGGGTACGAGCAGTACTTC
-	-	TRBV4-3	TRBJ2-7	CASSQEGGAEQYF	TGCGCCAGCAGCCAAGAGGGTGGGGCCGAGCAGTACTTC
-	-	TRBV11-2	TRBJ2-4	CASSLAGGNIQYF	TGTGCCAGCAGCTTAGCCGGGGGAAACATTCAGTACTTC
-	-	TRBV7-2	TRBJ1-4	CASSLDRGKRETTNEKLFF	TGTGCCAGCAGCTTAGATAGGGGGAAGAGAGAGACAACTAATGAAAAACTGTTTTTT
TRBD2	-	TRBV19	TRBJ2-2	CASSTGRAIGELFF	TGTGCCAGTAGTACCGGGAGGGCCATCGGGGAGCTGTTTTTT
-	-	TRBV5-6	TRBJ1-1	CASSLNVGKAFF	TGTGCCAGCAGCTTGAACGTGGGAAAAGCTTTCTTT
-	-	TRBV15	TRBJ2-3	CATSRGGQTDTQYF	TGTGCCACCAGCAGAGGAGGGCAGACAGATACGCAGTATTTT
TRBD1	few	TRBV30	TRBJ1-1	CAWTRTGQAFF	TGTGCCTGGACCAGGACAGGGCAGGCTTTCTTT
-	-	TRBV6-5	TRBJ2-2	CASSYGGGPNTGELFF	TGTGCCAGCAGTTACGGGGGCGGCCCGAACACCGGGGAGCTGTTTTTT
-	-	TRBV11-2	TRBJ2-2	CASSLRELFF	TGTGCCAGCAGCTTAAGGGAGCTGTTTTTT
TRBD1	-	TRBV5-1	TRBJ2-5	CASSWGQGAMRNQETQYF	TGCGCCAGCAGCTGGGGGCAGGGGGCGATGAGGAACCAAGAGACCCAGTACTTC
TRBD2	-	TRBV7-2	TRBJ2-1	CASSFWTSVEQFF	TGTGCCAGCAGCTTCTGGACTAGCGTCGAGCAGTTCTTC
TRBD1	-	TRBV27	TRBJ2-1	CASTPTGAGEQFF	TGTGCCAGCACCCCGACAGGGGCTGGTGAGCAGTTCTTC
-	-	TRBV2	TRBJ1-2	CASSGWGEYGYTF	TGTGCCAGCAGTGGGTGGGGGGAGTATGGCTACACCTTC
-	-	TRBV6-1	TRBJ2-1	CASSDLSPRNEQFF	TGTGCCAGCAGTGATTTGTCCCCACGAAATGAGCAGTTCTTC
-	-	TRBV7-2	TRBJ2-7	CASSLSDVQYF	TGTGCCAGCAGCTTAAGCGACGTGCAGTACTTC
TRBD1	-	TRBV6-1	TRBJ1-5	CASIASTGKSQPQHF	TGTGCCAGCATTGCATCGACAGGGAAGAGTCAGCCCCAGCATTTT
TRBD2	-	TRBV5-1	TRBJ2-4	CASSSAGGLAKNIQYF	TGCGCCAGCAGCTCAGCGGGGGGGCTAGCCAAAAACATTCAGTACTTC